These 29 T cell receptor beta chains were sequenced from one sample in a study of shared clonotypes between healthy human individuals. Libraries were prepared by immunoSEQ multiplex PCR; TCRdb keeps only in-frame clonotypes and omits some of them. The sample carries millions of clones, 95% recorded once. The source material was naive CD4+ T cells sorted from blood. The sample's subset: CD45RA+ positively selected. The receptors stem from a man between 18 and 35 years old in good health.

Worth noting for this clone: Given the absence of the conserved phenylalanine or tryptophan at the CDR3 end, a read error is likely. The limits of the CDR3 on the DNA are not certain, so only TCRdb's listed CDR3 is given. The chain links TRBV11-3 to TRBJ2-6; the table's D call, TRBD2, has no DNA check behind it. The CDR3 length equals 9 residues, ends included. Germline lookup yields CDR1 SGHNT and CDR2 YENEEA. The CDR3 here is CASSLDSGI.

The V call is TRBV5-1, the J call TRBJ1-1; 9 bases map to TRBD1. The junction had 12 bases not matched to a gene; V was cut back by 0 bases and J by 0 bases. The CDR3 extends over 19 amino acids. From germline, CDR1 is SGHRS and CDR2 YFSETQ. The CDR3 region is CASSLAHPNRGPMNTEAFF. The DNA for the CDR3 is TGCGCCAGCAGCTTGGCTCACCCAAACAGGGGGCCCATGAACACTGAAGCTTTCTTT.

The DNA of the CDR3 is TGTGCCAGCAGCCGACAGCCTCCTAACTATGGCTACACCTTC. Protein product: CASSRQPPNYGYTF. This chain connects TRBV6-1 to TRBJ1-2, with D perhaps TRBD1 (5 bases). CDR3 length: 14 residues. Germline V gene sequence: CDR1 MNHNS, CDR2 SASEGT. Trimming pared 6 bases from V and 0 bases from J, leaving 11 bases between.

This clone occurred once. The chain carries TRBV7-2 and TRBJ2-5; D is perhaps TRBD2 (5 bases). The CDR3 has 14 residues. Germline V gives CDR1 SGHTA, CDR2 FQGNSA. The V and J ends lost 2 bases and 1 base respectively, with 8 bases between them. The CDR3 loop is CASSLTRIQETQYF. The CDR3 DNA reads TGTGCCAGCAGCTTAACTAGGATCCAAGAGACCCAGTACTTC.

On this clone: With a much larger clone just one base away, this may be a read error. This same CDR3 is encoded by further DNA sequences in the sample. The chain combines TRBV28 with TRBJ2-7, with a possible D match to TRBD2 (7 bases). Per germline, CDR1 MDHEN and CDR2 SYDVKM. This CDR3 has 13 residues. The V end was cut by 6 bases, the J end by 2 bases, with 11 bases between. This chain's CDR3 is CASRRGTPYEQYF. The CDR3 DNA sequence: TGTGCCAGCAGGCGGGGGACACCCTACGAGCAGTACTTC. Full variable domain (missing parts from reference TRBV28 and TRBJ2-7): DVKVTQSSRYLVKRTGEKVFLECVQDMDHENMFWYRQDPGLGLRLIYFSYDVKMKEKGDIPEGYSVSREKKERFSLILESASTNQTSMYLCASRRGTPYEQYFGPGTRLTVT.

The V gene is TRBV27, the J gene TRBJ2-7; no firm D call. CDR1 and CDR2 (germline): MNHEY, SMNVEV (reference sequence). V lost 3 bases and J lost 5, with 20 bases in between. This CDR3 has 16 residues. Here the CDR3 DNA reads TGTGCCAGCAGTTTGGTCCTTAACAGCTCCAACCACGAGCAGTACTTC. Encoded protein: CASSLVLNSSNHEQYF.

This chain uses TRBV30 with TRBJ1-1; no reliable D call. This CDR3 contains 11 residues. V lost 8 bases to trimming and J lost 3 bases, with 10 bases between them. Germline CDR1 reads GTSNPN; CDR2 reads SVGIG (reference sequence). This CDR3 is CAGDRDTEAFF. The CDR3 DNA reads TGTGCCGGAGACCGGGACACTGAAGCTTTCTTT.

The gene calls are TRBV25-1 and TRBJ1-1, with D tentatively TRBD1 (5 bases). The germline gives CDR1 MGHDK, CDR2 SYGVNS. V lost 3 bases and J 1 base, leaving 12 bases between the germline ends. The CDR3 runs to 15 residues. The chain's CDR3 is CASSERGLGNTEAFF. CDR3 DNA: TGTGCCAGCAGTGAGAGGGGTCTAGGGAACACTGAAGCTTTCTTT. Supplemented by reference TRBV25-1 and TRBJ1-1, the full variable domain reads EADIYQTPRYLVIGTGKKITLECSQTMGHDKMYWYQQDPGMELHLIHYSYGVNSTEKGDLSSESTVSRIRTEHFPLTLESARPSHTSQYLCASSERGLGNTEAFFGQGTRLTVV.

The CDR3 bases are TGTGCCAGCAGTTACTCGTCCAATAACTACACCTTC. It encodes CASSYSSNNYTF. This sequence joins TRBV6-5 and TRBJ1-2; D is unclear. V lost 0 bases, J lost 10 bases, and 9 bases lay in between. CDR1 and CDR2 (germline): MNHEY, SVGAGI. The CDR3 covers 12 residues.

This clone has a single count. Within the sample, other DNA sequences also encode this same CDR3. V usage is TRBV18 and J usage is TRBJ1-1; no firm D call. Germline CDR1 reads KGHSH; CDR2 reads LQKENI. Trimming shortened V by 6 bases and J by 0 bases, and 8 bases separated the two germline ends. The CDR3 has 13 amino acids. CDR3 amino acids: CASSPIMNTEAFF. CDR3 sequence (DNA): TGTGCCAGCTCTCCCATCATGAACACTGAAGCTTTCTTT.

This clone appeared once. The V and J genes are TRBV2 and TRBJ2-5; 9 nucleotides line up with TRBD2. Germline loops: CDR1 SNHLY, CDR2 FYNNEI. This CDR3 is 16 amino acids long. V trimming: 7 bases; J trimming: 2 bases; junction bases outside the gene matches: 11. This CDR3 reads CASIVSVAGAQETQYF. CDR3 DNA sequence: TGTGCCAGCATAGTATCTGTAGCGGGAGCTCAAGAGACCCAGTACTTC.

V is TRBV2 and J is TRBJ1-6; the D is unclear. Trimming pared 5 bases from V and 10 bases from J, leaving 12 bases between. Per the germline V gene, CDR1 is SNHLY and CDR2 is FYNNEI. The CDR3 has 13 amino acids. CDR3: CASSLTIDSPLHF. The CDR3 region has the DNA TGTGCCAGCAGTCTGACAATAGACTCACCCCTCCACTTT.

The V and J genes are TRBV28 and TRBJ2-7; D not resolved. CDR1 and CDR2 from the germline V gene are MDHEN and SYDVKM. The CDR3 is 12 residues long. The V gene lost 5 bases and the J gene lost 3 bases, with 8 bases spanning the gap. The CDR3 sequence is CASSHRLYEQYF. The CDR3 bases are TGTGCCAGCAGTCACCGACTCTACGAGCAGTACTTC.

The chain has TRBV30 and TRBJ2-7, with 8 bases lining up with TRBD1. The junction had 8 bases not matched to a gene; V was cut back by 2 bases and J by 2 bases. Germline V CDR1 and CDR2: GTSNPN, SVGIG (reference sequence). The CDR3 contains 15 residues. DNA of the CDR3: TGTGCCTGGAGTACTGGACAGGGAGATCCCTACGAGCAGTACTTC. This gives the protein CAWSTGQGDPYEQYF.

This clone occurred once. The chain has TRBV27 and TRBJ2-3, with no clear D. The germline V and J ends were trimmed by 2 bases and 6 bases, with 9 bases remaining between them. CDR3 length: 13 amino acids. CDR1 and CDR2 from the germline V gene are MNHEY and SMNVEV (reference sequence). CDR3 protein: CASSLVLRDTQYF. CDR3 DNA: TGTGCCAGCAGTTTAGTTCTCCGGGATACGCAGTATTTT.

Comment on this clone: The same CDR3 also results from other DNA sequences found in this sample. V is TRBV20-1 and J is TRBJ2-3; D unresolved. From germline, CDR1 is DFQATT and CDR2 SNEGSKA (reference sequence). The V gene lost 6 bases and the J gene lost 3 bases, with 7 bases spanning the gap. This CDR3 has 11 residues. CDR3 DNA sequence: TGCAGTGCGGCGAGGACAGATACGCAGTATTTT. Translating gives CSAARTDTQYF.

The J gene is TRBJ2-1, the V gene TRBV2, with 10 bases matching TRBD2. J gave up 7 bases and V 6 bases, and 9 bases lay outside the gene matches. Per the germline V gene, CDR1 is SNHLY and CDR2 is FYNNEI. The CDR3 runs 15 residues. The CDR3 loop is CASSLGLAEGNEQFF. The CDR3 bases are TGTGCCAGCAGCCTTGGACTAGCGGAAGGAAATGAGCAGTTCTTC.

The rearrangement uses TRBV5-4 and TRBJ1-2, with 8 positions matching TRBD1. V lost 4 bases to trimming and J lost 5 bases; unmatched junction nucleotides: 7. Germline loops: CDR1 SGHNT, CDR2 YYREEE (reference sequence). CDR3 length: 14 amino acids. This CDR3 is CASSQGQEVYGYTF. For the CDR3, the DNA is TGTGCCAGCAGCCAGGGACAGGAAGTATATGGCTACACCTTC.

V gene TRBV2 combines with J gene TRBJ1-5, with TRBD1 matching 7 bases. CDR1 SNHLY and CDR2 FYNNEI come from the germline V gene. This CDR3 is built from 14 residues. V was clipped by 8 bases and J by 3 bases; unmatched bases: 7. CDR3 residues: CASGDRGVNQPQHF. CDR3 DNA: TGTGCCAGCGGGGACAGAGGCGTCAATCAGCCCCAGCATTTT.

The chain couples TRBV5-6 to TRBJ2-1; 8 nucleotides match TRBD2. Germline V gene lookup returns CDR1 SGHDT and CDR2 YYEEEE. V shed 4 bases and J 4 bases; nucleotides not matched to a gene: 7. The CDR3 totals 15 residues. CDR3 nucleotide sequence: TGTGCCAGCAGCACTAGCGGAACCGGGTACAATGAGCAGTTCTTC. The encoded protein is CASSTSGTGYNEQFF.

This sequence joins TRBV27 and TRBJ2-3; TRBD2 agrees at 8 bases. The CDR3 is 15 residues long. Germline trimming cut 5 bases from V and 6 bases from J; bases unmatched to any gene: 10. CDR1 and CDR2 (germline): MNHEY, SMNVEV (reference sequence). Here the CDR3 DNA reads TGTGCCAGCAGTCGGCGGGGGGCCACCGGGGATACGCAGTATTTT. Translation gives CASSRRGATGDTQYF.

The V call is TRBV2, the J call TRBJ2-3; the D gene could be TRBD1 or TRBD2 (5 bases each). Trimming took off 5 bases at V and 4 bases at J, with 16 bases between the two ends. The CDR3 runs to 15 residues. CDR1 is SNHLY, CDR2 FYNNEI, per germline. Written as DNA, the CDR3 is TGTGCCAGCAGTCCCGACAGTCGAGGGGCAGATACGCAGTATTTT. It encodes CASSPDSRGADTQYF.

V and J are TRBV25-1 and TRBJ2-7; D tentatively reads TRBD1 or TRBD2 (5 bases each). The germline V gene encodes CDR1 MGHDK and CDR2 SYGVNS. V lost 4 bases and J lost 1, with 14 bases in between. The CDR3 totals 15 residues. The CDR3 is CASSGAGTHSYEQYF. The CDR3 nucleotides read TGTGCCAGCAGTGGGGCCGGGACCCATTCCTACGAGCAGTACTTC.

This clone showed up just once. The chain uses TRBV9 and TRBJ2-3; TRBD2 aligns across 10 bases. J gave up 6 bases and V 5 bases, and 9 bases lay outside the gene matches. The germline V gene encodes CDR1 SGDLS and CDR2 YYNGEE. This CDR3 region has 15 residues. CDR3 in amino acids: CASRPLAGAFDTQYF. For the CDR3, the DNA is TGTGCCAGCAGGCCCCTAGCGGGAGCGTTTGATACGCAGTATTTT.

On this clone: Distinct nucleotide sequences in the sample also encode this CDR3. This chain connects TRBV18 to TRBJ2-7; possible D gene TRBD1, 5 bases. The CDR3 consists of 13 residues. Germline V lookup: CDR1 KGHSH, CDR2 LQKENI. V was clipped by 6 bases and J by 1 base, with 10 bases between them. The CDR3 DNA is TGTGCCAGCTCCCCCGACAGATCCTACGAGCAGTACTTC. This sequence encodes CASSPDRSYEQYF.

This chain connects TRBV6-1 to TRBJ2-2, with 7 bases that match TRBD2. The CDR3 runs to 15 residues. J gave up 6 bases and V 6 bases, and 10 bases lay outside the gene matches. Germline V gene lookup returns CDR1 MNHNS and CDR2 SASEGT. Here the CDR3 DNA reads TGTGCCAGCAGCGATGGACGGGAGGCTGCCGGGGAGCTGTTTTTT. It codes for CASSDGREAAGELFF.

There are a few counts of this clone. The chain's CDR3 is CASSLGDYQPQHF. The CDR3 nucleotides are TGTGCCAGCAGCTTAGGGGATTATCAGCCCCAGCATTTT. V and J are TRBV11-2 and TRBJ1-5, with D hard to call. The CDR3 contains 13 residues. V was cut by 1 base and J by 5 bases, with 6 bases left in between. Germline CDR1 reads SGHAT; CDR2 reads FQNNGV.

The rearrangement links TRBV27 to TRBJ2-7; possible D gene TRBD2, 6 bases. Germline V gene lookup returns CDR1 MNHEY and CDR2 SMNVEV (reference sequence). The germline V and J ends were trimmed by 4 bases and 3 bases, with 10 bases remaining between them. The CDR3 length is 13 residues. This CDR3 is CASSSPGSYEQYF. The DNA of the CDR3 is TGTGCCAGCAGTTCGCCCGGGAGCTACGAGCAGTACTTC.

This chain links TRBV5-1 with TRBJ1-6; 7 positions match TRBD1. The CDR3 has 12 residues. Looked up from germline, CDR1 is SGHRS and CDR2 is YFSETQ. V gave up 7 bases and J gave up 5 bases; unmatched junction bases: 0. CDR3 residues: CASGTDNSPLHF. In nucleotides, the CDR3 is TGCGCCAGCGGGACAGATAATTCACCCCTCCACTTT.